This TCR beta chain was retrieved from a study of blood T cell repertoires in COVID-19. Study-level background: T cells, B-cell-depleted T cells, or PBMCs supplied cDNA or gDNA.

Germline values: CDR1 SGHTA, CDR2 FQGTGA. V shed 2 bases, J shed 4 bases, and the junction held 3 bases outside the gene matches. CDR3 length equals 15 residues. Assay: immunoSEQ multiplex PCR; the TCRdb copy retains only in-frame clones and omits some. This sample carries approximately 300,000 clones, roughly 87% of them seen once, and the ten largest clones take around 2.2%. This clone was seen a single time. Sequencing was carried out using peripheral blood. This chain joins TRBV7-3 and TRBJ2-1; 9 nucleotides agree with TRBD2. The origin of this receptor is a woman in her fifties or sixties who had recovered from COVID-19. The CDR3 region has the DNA TGTGCCAGCAGCTTATCGGCGGGAGGGTACAATGAGCAGTTCTTC. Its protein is CASSLSAGGYNEQFF.